This T cell receptor beta chain stems from a study of blood T cell repertoires in COVID-19. Study summary: Both acute and convalescent COVID-19 samples were obtained from the United States, Italy and Spain.

V shed 4 bases and J 7 bases; nucleotides not matched to a gene: 5. The V gene's germline CDR1 is KGHDR and CDR2 SFDVKD. This CDR3 has 14 residues. As processed by the authors: Estimation of nucleated cell counts was performed using reference gene primer amplification. Repertoires were generated with immunoSEQ multiplex PCR, while TCRdb's copy carries only in-frame clones and drops some. The V and J calls and clone size are taken from that table; D and trimming were inferred from the DNA. The data hold around 250,000 clones, with around nine tenths observed a single time. Enrolled through a virtual design, the participants were between roughly 18 and 90 years of age and came from 24 US areas. This clone was found a few times.

Sample: PBMCs or T cells enriched from blood (not recorded which). This rearrangement joins TRBV24-1 to TRBJ2-2; TRBD2 matches at 7 bases. The source of this sequence is a woman between 45 and 65 years old who had recovered from COVID-19. The CDR3 DNA reads TGTGCCACCAGTGACCCCCCGGGGGGCGGGGAGCTGTTTTTT. Its protein product is CATSDPPGGGELFF.